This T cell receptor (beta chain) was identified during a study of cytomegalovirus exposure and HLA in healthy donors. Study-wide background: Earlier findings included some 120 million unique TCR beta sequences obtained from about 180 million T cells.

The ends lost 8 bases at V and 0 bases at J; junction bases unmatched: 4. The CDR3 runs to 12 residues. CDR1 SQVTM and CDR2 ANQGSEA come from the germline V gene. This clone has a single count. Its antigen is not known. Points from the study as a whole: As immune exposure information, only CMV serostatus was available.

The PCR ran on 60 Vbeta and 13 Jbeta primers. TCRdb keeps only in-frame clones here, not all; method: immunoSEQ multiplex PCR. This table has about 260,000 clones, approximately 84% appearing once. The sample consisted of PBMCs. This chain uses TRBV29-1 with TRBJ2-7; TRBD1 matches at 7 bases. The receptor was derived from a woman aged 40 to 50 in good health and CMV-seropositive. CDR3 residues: CSCWDSSYEQYF. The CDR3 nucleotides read TGCAGCTGCTGGGACAGCTCCTACGAGCAGTACTTC.